Listed below are T cell receptor beta chains from one sample, sequenced in a study of neoadjuvant anti-PD-1 for oral cavity cancer. Sequencing used immunoSEQ multiplex PCR; TCRdb keeps in-frame clones, though not all of them. The sample contains tens of thousands of clones, 84% of which appear only once. The source was PBMCs, collected before nivolumab (anti-PD-1) treatment. The source is a person aged 40 to 85 with oral cavity squamous cell carcinoma. Both conserved end residues are part of each CDR3. D genes are given only for firm matches. Clone size is given for some rows only: seen once, a few or many times, or a class if the clone is expanded.

TRBV9	TRBJ2-3	TRBD1	-	CASSPALGTGNSDTQYF	TGTGCCAGCAGCCCAGCTTTGGGGACAGGGAATTCAGATACGCAGTATTTT
TRBV29-1	TRBJ1-5	-	medium-sized	CSVQNGGNQPQHF	TGCAGCGTTCAAAACGGGGGCAATCAGCCCCAGCATTTT
TRBV5-4	TRBJ2-3	-	-	CASSSFTDTQYF	TGTGCCAGCAGCTCTTTCACAGATACGCAGTATTTT
TRBV7-8	TRBJ2-7	-	-	CASSYGQFYEQYF	TGTGCCAGCAGCTATGGACAGTTCTACGAGCAGTACTTC
TRBV10-3	TRBJ2-2	TRBD1	-	CAISGSQGLGELFF	TGTGCCATCTCAGGGTCACAGGGGTTGGGGGAGCTGTTTTTT
TRBV5-6	TRBJ2-3	TRBD1	-	CASSLGNNRGRGTQYF	TGTGCCAGCAGCTTGGGGAATAACAGGGGGCGAGGTACGCAGTATTTT
TRBV5-4	TRBJ2-1	TRBD2	few	CASSGRTSGANYNEQFF	TGTGCCAGCAGCGGACGGACTAGCGGAGCTAACTACAATGAGCAGTTCTTC
TRBV2	TRBJ1-5	TRBD1	few	CASNTEGARQPQHF	TGTGCCAGCAACACCGAGGGGGCAAGGCAGCCCCAGCATTTT
TRBV7-8	TRBJ2-2	TRBD1	-	CASSPGTGNTGELFF	TGTGCCAGCAGCCCGGGGACAGGGAACACCGGGGAGCTGTTTTTT
TRBV18	TRBJ2-1	TRBD2	-	CASSPGLAGGNEQFF	TGTGCCAGCTCACCGGGACTAGCGGGAGGTAACGAGCAGTTCTTC
TRBV9	TRBJ2-7	-	-	CASSVEGATYEQYF	TGTGCCAGCAGCGTAGAAGGAGCCACCTACGAGCAGTACTTC
TRBV5-1	TRBJ2-7	TRBD1	-	CASSLGDRVDEQYF	TGCGCCAGCAGCTTGGGGGACAGGGTGGACGAGCAGTACTTC
TRBV11-2	TRBJ2-1	-	-	CASSPNGGVREQFF	TGTGCCAGCAGCCCTAACGGAGGGGTCCGGGAGCAGTTCTTC
TRBV7-3	TRBJ2-3	TRBD1	once	CASSAGQGIDTQYF	TGTGCCAGCAGCGCGGGACAGGGCATAGATACGCAGTATTTT
TRBV7-6	TRBJ2-3	TRBD2	-	CASSSSGVTDTQYF	TGTGCCAGCAGCTCTAGCGGGGTTACAGATACGCAGTATTTT
TRBV21-1	TRBJ2-1	-	few	CASSKGSGYSYNEQFF	TGTGCCAGCAGCAAAGGTAGCGGTTACTCCTACAATGAGCAGTTCTTC
TRBV9	TRBJ1-1	-	-	CASSVVEDTLEAFF	TGTGCCAGCAGCGTAGTAGAGGACACGCTTGAAGCTTTCTTT
TRBV29-1	TRBJ1-1	TRBD1	-	CSVDRVPEAFF	TGCAGCGTGGACAGGGTTCCTGAAGCTTTCTTT
TRBV30	TRBJ1-3	TRBD1	-	CAWNQGVGGNTIYF	TGTGCCTGGAATCAGGGGGTAGGAGGAAACACCATATATTTT
TRBV7-2	TRBJ1-2	-	-	CASSLAPPGAYGYTF	TGTGCCAGCAGCTTAGCGCCCCCAGGGGCCTATGGCTACACCTTC
TRBV6-5	TRBJ2-7	-	-	CASSQGSYEQYF	TGTGCCAGCTCTCAGGGGTCCTACGAGCAGTACTTC
TRBV10-1	TRBJ2-5	-	-	CASSESEDEVLETQYF	TGCGCCAGCAGTGAGTCTGAGGATGAGGTCCTGGAGACCCAGTACTTC
TRBV6-1	TRBJ2-7	-	-	CASSEAPYEQYF	TGTGCCAGCAGTGAAGCCCCCTACGAGCAGTACTTC
TRBV6-1	TRBJ1-2	-	-	CASSLQIFLFVGYTF	TGTGCCAGCAGTTTACAGATTTTTCTTTTCGTTGGCTACACCTTC
TRBV9	TRBJ2-2	-	few	CASSVSPENTGELFF	TGTGCCAGCAGCGTATCTCCTGAGAACACCGGGGAGCTGTTTTTT
TRBV7-3	TRBJ2-1	-	-	CASSATSGAYNEQFF	TGTGCCAGCAGCGCGACTAGTGGCGCCTACAATGAGCAGTTCTTC
TRBV2	TRBJ1-4	TRBD1	-	CASREGTGGEKLFF	TGTGCCAGCAGGGAAGGGACAGGAGGCGAAAAACTGTTTTTT
TRBV7-9	TRBJ2-7	-	-	CASSLGPAGSSYEQYF	TGTGCCAGCAGCTTAGGACCGGCGGGTAGCTCCTACGAGCAGTACTTC
TRBV19	TRBJ1-1	-	-	CAAGRGNTEAFF	TGTGCCGCGGGGCGGGGGAACACTGAAGCTTTCTTT
TRBV28	TRBJ1-2	TRBD1	-	CASSLWGTGGGYGYTF	TGTGCCAGCAGTTTATGGGGGACAGGGGGAGGGTATGGCTACACCTTC
TRBV5-4	TRBJ1-2	-	-	CASSLDRYGYTF	TGTGCCAGCAGCTTGGATCGATATGGCTACACCTTC
TRBV27	TRBJ2-7	-	-	CASSLTGTSSEQYF	TGTGCCAGCAGCCTGACAGGAACTAGTAGCGAGCAGTACTTC
TRBV6-5	TRBJ2-1	TRBD1	-	CASSLWDRINEQFF	TGTGCCAGCAGTCTCTGGGACAGGATAAATGAGCAGTTCTTC
TRBV5-1	TRBJ2-7	-	-	CASRAQAAAETYEQYF	TGCGCCAGCAGAGCTCAGGCTGCTGCTGAGACCTACGAGCAGTACTTC
TRBV7-7	TRBJ2-2	TRBD1	once	CASSQDRYTGELFF	TGTGCTAGCAGCCAGGACAGGTACACCGGGGAGCTGTTTTTT
TRBV30	TRBJ1-2	-	-	CAWSLSQRGYTF	TGTGCCTGGAGTCTCAGCCAGCGGGGCTACACCTTC
TRBV28	TRBJ2-7	-	-	CASSSADMIFSYEQYF	TGTGCCAGCAGTTCAGCGGACATGATATTCTCCTACGAGCAGTACTTC
TRBV7-9	TRBJ2-7	TRBD2	-	CASSDTGLPIYEQYF	TGTGCCAGCAGCGACACGGGACTACCAATCTACGAGCAGTACTTC
TRBV7-3	TRBJ2-5	-	-	CASSFQSGETQYF	TGTGCCAGCAGCTTCCAATCTGGGGAGACCCAGTACTTC
TRBV10-2	TRBJ1-1	-	-	CASSEKRQTEAFF	TGCGCCAGCAGTGAAAAAAGACAAACTGAAGCTTTCTTT
TRBV7-3	TRBJ2-1	TRBD2	-	CASSLGTSGVYNEQFF	TGTGCCAGCAGCTTAGGGACTAGCGGGGTATACAATGAGCAGTTCTTC
TRBV13	TRBJ1-1	-	-	CASSQDRLNQVFF	TGTGCCAGCAGCCAAGACAGGTTGAACCAAGTTTTCTTT
TRBV10-2	TRBJ1-5	TRBD1	few	CASGGTGRYQPQHF	TGCGCCAGCGGTGGGACAGGCAGGTATCAGCCCCAGCATTTT
TRBV6-5	TRBJ2-7	-	-	CASSSTRTRPEQYF	TGTGCCAGCAGCTCCACTAGGACCAGGCCGGAGCAGTACTTC
TRBV7-9	TRBJ2-5	-	-	CASSPWGGAETQYF	TGTGCCAGCAGCCCATGGGGCGGGGCGGAGACCCAGTACTTC
TRBV5-1	TRBJ1-2	-	-	CASSLETGGNYGYTF	TGCGCCAGCAGCTTGGAAACAGGCGGCAACTATGGCTACACCTTC
TRBV5-1	TRBJ2-1	-	-	CASSLVVFGNEQFF	TGCGCCAGCAGCTTGGTGGTCTTCGGGAATGAGCAGTTCTTC
TRBV14	TRBJ1-1	-	-	CASSQNRLTEAFF	TGTGCCAGCAGCCAAAACCGGTTAACTGAAGCTTTCTTT
TRBV10-3	TRBJ2-2	-	-	CAISESLGWENTGELFF	TGTGCCATCAGTGAGTCTTTGGGCTGGGAGAACACCGGGGAGCTGTTTTTT
TRBV7-3	TRBJ2-3	-	-	CASSSGYTDTQYF	TGTGCCAGCAGCTCTGGATACACAGATACGCAGTATTTT
TRBV29-1	TRBJ2-5	-	-	CSARPFSAGMETQYF	TGCAGCGCCCGCCCTTTCTCGGCCGGCATGGAGACCCAGTACTTC